The source of this T cell receptor beta chain is a study of vaccination and CD4 T cells after COVID-19. The time point denotes: late sampling 161 to 241 days after vaccination in a few convalescent patients. Treatment given: roughly 10-day PBMC culture with coronavirus spike peptide pools or control peptides (ViraFEST assay). In regard to this clonotype: As yet, its antigen is unknown.

Sequencing of DNA taken from cultured CD4+ T cells relied on the Oncomine TCR Beta short-read assay. A single record per CDR3 protein comes from TCRdb applying MiXCR to the PCR reads. Of 16,000 or so distinct CDR3 sequences listed, roughly 57% are singletons. This TCR was sampled from a human donor who had recovered from COVID-19. Sequencing was performed on CD4+ T cells from blood, cultured in vitro, taken about 7 months after SARS-CoV-2 vaccination.

In DNA, the CDR3 is TGTGCCAGCAGTTTGGGCAGGGGACGGGGCTACACCTTC. Protein: CASSLGRGRGYTF. The chain couples TRBV28 to TRBJ1-2; possible D gene TRBD1, 6 bases. CDR1 is MDHEN, CDR2 SYDVKM, per germline. This CDR3 has 13 residues. V lost 3 bases and J lost 8, with 13 bases in between.